One and the same sample provided the 20 T cell receptor beta chains below, sequenced in a study of blood T cells in healthy people across ages. Through a sample-barcoded 5' primer and a J-beta primer mix, a second PCR was run for roughly 7 to 12 cycles. TCRdb re-called the 5' RACE reads through MiXCR, storing one row per CDR3 protein. The sample yields fewer than 800,000 distinct CDR3 sequences, 20% to 25% seen once. The same sample was also studied in work on T cells of mothers and their children.

Sequencing input: blood. These receptors were taken from a boy younger than 18 in good health.

The rearrangement joins TRBV5-5 to TRBJ2-5; a weak D match, TRBD2 (5 bases). Germline CDR1 is SGHKS and CDR2 is YYEKEE (reference sequence). V was pared by 5 bases and J by 9 bases, with 20 bases between. The CDR3 is made up of 14 amino acids. The CDR3 loop is CASRKGPGEEAQYF. CDR3 DNA sequence: TGTGCCAGCAGAAAAGGACCTGGAGAGGAGGCCCAGTACTTC.

The chain has TRBV29-1 and TRBJ2-7; D gene uncertain. The CDR3 loop spans 11 amino acids. V lost 1 base, J lost 3 bases, and 4 bases lay in between. The germline CDR1 and CDR2 sequences are SQVTM and ANQGSEA. The CDR3 DNA sequence: TGCAGCGTTGAAGGATACTACGAGCAGTACTTC. It yields the protein CSVEGYYEQYF.

This clonotype was counted only a few times. The DNA for the CDR3 is TGCGCCAGCAGCTTGGGGGCGGGGGCCCCGGATACGCAGTATTTT. Translation gives CASSLGAGAPDTQYF. This chain uses TRBV5-1 with TRBJ2-3, with D possibly matching TRBD2 (7 bases). The CDR3 covers 15 residues. Germline CDR1 and CDR2: SGHRS and YFSETQ. Trimming took off 0 bases at V and 6 bases at J, with 14 bases between the two ends.

This clonotype was seen only a few times. This chain links TRBV28 with TRBJ2-7; D gene uncertain. CDR1 is MDHEN and CDR2 is SYDVKM in the germline V gene. V lost 2 bases and J 10 bases, leaving 12 bases between the germline ends. The CDR3 covers 12 residues. CDR3 sequence reads: CASSLPPTEQYF. The CDR3 DNA follows: TGTGCCAGCAGTTTACCTCCCACTGAACAGTACTTC.

The CDR3 nucleotides read TGCAGCGCCTACGGTGGGGAGGGCACCGGGGAGCTGTTTTTT. Amino acids: CSAYGGEGTGELFF. The V gene is TRBV29-1, the J gene TRBJ2-2; 7 nucleotides line up with TRBD2. The trim removed 7 bases at V and 4 bases at J, leaving 9 bases unmatched. The V gene's germline CDR1 is SQVTM and CDR2 ANQGSEA. This CDR3 is 14 amino acids long.

This clonotype was found a few times. J is TRBJ2-5 and V is TRBV12-3 or TRBV12-4, with 8 nucleotides matching TRBD2. The J call may be faulty, since TRBJ2-7 better matches the DNA end. The CDR3 is 13 amino acids. CDR3 sequence: CASTPRGGSEQYF. The CDR3 nucleotides read TGTGCCAGCACCCCACGGGGGGGAAGCGAGCAGTACTTC.

This clonotype was seen a few times. The rearrangement joins TRBV9 to TRBJ2-1; 14 positions agree with TRBD2. From germline, CDR1 is SGDLS and CDR2 YYNGEE. This CDR3 contains 16 residues. The junction had 6 bases not matched to a gene; V was cut back by 3 bases and J by 7 bases. The CDR3 DNA follows: TGTGCCAGCAGCGGTGAGGGACTAGCGGGAGTAAATGAGCAGTTCTTC. It codes for CASSGEGLAGVNEQFF. The complete variable domain, with remaining parts taken from reference TRBV9 and TRBJ2-1, reads DSGVTQTPKHLITATGQRVTLRCSPRSGDLSVYWYQQSLDQGLQFLIQYYNGEERAKGNILERFSAQQFPDLHSELNLSSLELGDSALYFCASSGEGLAGVNEQFFGPGTRLTVL.

This clonotype was detected a few times. The chain recombines TRBV27 with TRBJ2-5, with TRBD2 identical over 11 bases. J gave up 7 bases and V 1 base, and 2 bases lay outside the gene matches. Germline V gene sequence: CDR1 MNHEY, CDR2 SMNVEV (reference sequence). The length of the CDR3 is 14 residues. CDR3 sequence: CASSLLAGGVTQYF. For the CDR3, the DNA is TGTGCCAGCAGTTTATTAGCGGGAGGGGTGACCCAGTACTTC.

V gene TRBV12-3 or TRBV12-4 combines with J gene TRBJ2-3; D might be TRBD2 (5 bases). There are 14 residues in the CDR3. V was pared by 5 bases and J by 3 bases, with 12 bases between. The CDR3 DNA reads TGTGCCAGCAGTGCCCTCGGCGGGACAGATACGCAGTATTTT. It codes for CASSALGGTDTQYF.

This clonotype came up once. This chain connects TRBV5-1 to TRBJ2-5; D gene unclear. V gave up 0 bases and J gave up 0 bases, with 9 bases separating them. There are 15 residues in the CDR3. Germline CDR1 and CDR2: SGHRS and YFSETQ. The chain's CDR3 is CASSLAVANQETQYF. Here the CDR3 DNA reads TGCGCCAGCAGCTTGGCGGTAGCCAACCAAGAGACCCAGTACTTC.

The gene calls are TRBV24-1 and TRBJ2-5, with TRBD1 as a possible D gene (6 bases). The CDR3 is made up of 15 amino acids. Trimming removed 3 bases from V and 1 base from J, with 11 bases in between. Germline values: CDR1 KGHDR, CDR2 SFDVKD. The CDR3 bases are TGTGCCACCAGTGATCCTTCGACAGGCCAAGAGACCCAGTACTTC. It translates to CATSDPSTGQETQYF.

This clonotype came up a few times. This CDR3 is CASSSWGTSGGGNEQFF. DNA for the CDR3: TGCGCCAGCAGCTCCTGGGGGACTAGCGGGGGTGGCAATGAGCAGTTCTTC. The J gene is TRBJ2-1, the V gene TRBV5-1; TRBD2 aligns across 14 bases. The CDR3 extends over 17 amino acids. The junction had 8 bases not matched to a gene; V was cut back by 3 bases and J by 6 bases. Germline V gives CDR1 SGHRS, CDR2 YFSETQ.

J is TRBJ2-5 and V is TRBV7-9, with 8 bases identical to TRBD2. This CDR3 contains 16 residues. The germline V gene encodes CDR1 SEHNR and CDR2 FQNEAQ (reference sequence). Losses at the gene ends were 5 bases for V and 2 bases for J; bases not matched to a gene: 10. The DNA for the CDR3 is TGTGCCAGCAGCCTTATCCGGGGCGGGAGGCAAGAGACCCAGTACTTC. Its protein is CASSLIRGGRQETQYF.

This chain uses TRBV20-1 with TRBJ2-1; D remains unclear. V dropped 3 bases and J dropped 3 bases, with 6 bases sitting between them. CDR1 DFQATT and CDR2 SNEGSKA come from the germline V gene (reference sequence). The CDR3 loop spans 12 amino acids. CDR3 bases: TGCAGTGCTAGCATCCTCTACAATGAGCAGTTCTTC. It yields the protein CSASILYNEQFF.

In its sample, this clonotype was seen a few times. V usage is TRBV5-1 and J usage is TRBJ1-6; 11 nucleotides align to TRBD1. This CDR3 region has 17 residues. The V and J ends lost 0 bases and 1 base, in that order; junction bases with no gene match: 0. Germline V lookup: CDR1 SGHRS, CDR2 YFSETQ. CDR3 in DNA: TGCGCCAGCAGCTTGGGGGACAGGGGGTCCTATAATTCACCCCTCCACTTT. Translation: CASSLGDRGSYNSPLHF.

This clonotype was seen a few times. This chain connects TRBV12-3 or TRBV12-4 to TRBJ2-2; a possible D gene is TRBD2 (5 bases). Trimming pared 5 bases from V and 4 bases from J, leaving 11 bases between. The CDR3 runs to 14 residues. CDR3 loop: CASSPEDSTGELFF. CDR3 DNA: TGTGCCAGCAGTCCGGAGGATAGCACCGGGGAGCTGTTTTTT.

This clonotype occurred a few times. The chain is built from TRBV12-3 or TRBV12-4 and TRBJ2-5; D possibly corresponds to TRBD2 (5 bases). TRBJ2-7 matches the DNA end more closely, so the J call is doubtful. The CDR3 has 15 amino acids. CDR3 in DNA: TGTGCCAGCAGCCCGGTCGCCGGAGGATCCTACGAGCAGTACTTC. Protein product: CASSPVAGGSYEQYF.

This clonotype was counted a few times. The J gene is TRBJ2-2, the V gene TRBV11-2; D might be TRBD1 (7 bases). Germline lookup yields CDR1 SGHAT and CDR2 FQNNGV. The CDR3 runs to 18 residues. The V gene lost 1 base and the J gene lost 1 base, with 16 bases spanning the gap. The CDR3 DNA reads as TGTGCCAGCAGCTTAGTCTGGGGGAGGACAGGGAACACCGGGGAGCTGTTTTTT. This sequence encodes CASSLVWGRTGNTGELFF.

J is TRBJ2-7 and V is TRBV7-2, with 13 bases aligning to TRBD2. In germline, CDR1 is SGHTA, CDR2 FQGNSA. The CDR3 sequence is 15 residues long. V dropped 0 bases and J dropped 6; count of bases not matched to a gene: 2. This CDR3 reads CASSLARLAGGEQYF. Here the CDR3 DNA reads TGTGCCAGCAGCTTAGCCCGACTAGCGGGAGGCGAGCAGTACTTC.

This clonotype was observed a few times. This chain joins TRBV5-1 and TRBJ2-1, with 8 bases matching TRBD1. The CDR3 is 14 amino acids. Germline V gene data show CDR1 as SGHRS and CDR2 as YFSETQ. Trimming at V came to 3 bases and at J to 4 bases, leaving 3 bases not matched to a gene. The CDR3 region is CASSSRGQYNEQFF. CDR3 bases: TGCGCCAGCAGCTCCAGGGGGCAATACAATGAGCAGTTCTTC.